These 28 T cell receptor beta chains were all obtained from the same sample, sequenced in a study of cytomegalovirus exposure and HLA in healthy donors. PCR used 60 Vbeta primers and 13 Jbeta primers. TCRdb's table, derived via immunoSEQ multiplex PCR, lists solely in-frame clones and lacks some. The sample holds around 130,000 clones, about two thirds seen once. The sample comprised PBMCs. The receptors were gathered from a man between 40 and 49 years old in good health and CMV-seropositive.

The sample holds one count of this clone. The chain uses TRBV7-2 and TRBJ1-5, with 7 bases lining up with TRBD1. The junction had 6 bases not matched to a gene; V was cut back by 6 bases and J by 4 bases. The CDR3 has 14 residues. Per germline, CDR1 SGHTA and CDR2 FQGNSA. The CDR3 DNA reads TGTGCCAGCAGTCTGGACAGGAGTAATCAGCCCCAGCATTTT. Its protein is CASSLDRSNQPQHF.

In DNA, the CDR3 is TGTGCCAGCAGCTTAGCGAGCGGGGGGGCCAAAAACATTCAGTACTTC. It is translated as CASSLASGGAKNIQYF. The chain carries TRBV7-9 and TRBJ2-4, with TRBD2 matching 9 bases. The CDR3 has 16 residues. The J segment lost 1 base and the V segment lost 0 bases, leaving 1 base of the junction unmatched. Germline CDR1 and CDR2: SEHNR and FQNEAQ (reference sequence). The full variable domain, completed using reference TRBV7-9 and TRBJ2-4, is DTGVSQNPRHKITKRGQNVTFRCDPISEHNRLYWYRQTLGQGPEFLTYFQNEAQLEKSRLLSDRFSAERPKGSFSTLEIQRTEQGDSAMYLCASSLASGGAKNIQYFGAGTRLSVL.

The V and J genes are TRBV7-9 and TRBJ1-3; TRBD1 is a possible D gene (5 bases). CDR3 length: 14 residues. Germline CDR1 is SEHNR and CDR2 is FQNEAQ (reference sequence). Trimming left V 8 bases short and J 1 base short, with 12 bases between. Written as DNA, the CDR3 is TGTGCCAGCGGACTCGGGACTTCTGGAAACACCATATATTTT. It translates to CASGLGTSGNTIYF.

This clone was recorded only once. The chain couples TRBV7-9 to TRBJ1-4; the match to TRBD1 covers 9 bases. The germline gives CDR1 SEHNR, CDR2 FQNEAQ (reference sequence). The trim removed 5 bases at V and 8 bases at J, leaving 9 bases unmatched. This CDR3 contains 15 residues. CDR3 sequence reads: CASSPNRGRWEKLFF. The DNA for the CDR3 is TGTGCCAGCAGCCCCAACAGGGGGCGTTGGGAAAAACTGTTTTTT.

V gene TRBV30 combines with J gene TRBJ1-5, with 7 bases identical to TRBD1. V lost 1 base and J lost 6; bases outside the gene matches: 0. The CDR3 covers 12 residues. Germline V lookup: CDR1 GTSNPN, CDR2 SVGIG (reference sequence). CDR3 protein: CAWSDRGQPQHF. The CDR3 region has the DNA TGTGCCTGGAGTGACAGGGGTCAGCCCCAGCATTTT.

The chain has TRBV29-1 and TRBJ2-7, with 9 bases aligning to TRBD1. The CDR3 contains 14 residues. In germline, CDR1 is SQVTM, CDR2 ANQGSEA. The J segment lost 5 bases and the V segment lost 7 bases, leaving 12 bases of the junction unmatched. In nucleotides, the CDR3 is TGCAGCGCTAGACAGGGACAGGGAATAGACGAGCAGTACTTC. Translating it yields CSARQGQGIDEQYF.

The chain carries TRBV10-2 and TRBJ2-7; 7 nucleotides line up with TRBD2. The CDR3 loop spans 15 amino acids. CDR1 WSHSY and CDR2 SAAADI come from the germline V gene. The V and J ends lost 3 bases and 4 bases, in that order; junction bases with no gene match: 9. The CDR3 sequence: CASSEPGDYPYEQYF. In nucleotides, the CDR3 is TGCGCCAGCAGTGAACCTGGGGACTACCCGTACGAGCAGTACTTC.

This clone showed up just once. The genes are TRBV6-4 and TRBJ1-2; D may be TRBD1 (6 bases). The V end was cut by 6 bases, the J end by 4 bases, with 12 bases between. CDR1 MRHNA and CDR2 SNTAGT come from the germline V gene. This CDR3 contains 13 residues. Written as DNA, the CDR3 is TGTGCCAGCAGGGACAGTCCCAGCTATGGCTACACCTTC. Translation gives CASRDSPSYGYTF.

The rearrangement joins TRBV6-4 to TRBJ2-3, with 9 bases lining up with TRBD2. The trim removed 3 bases at V and 6 bases at J, leaving 7 bases unmatched. There are 15 residues in the CDR3. The germline CDR1 and CDR2 sequences are MRHNA and SNTAGT. This chain's CDR3 is CASSEREGRTDTQYF. The DNA for the CDR3 is TGTGCCAGCAGTGAGCGGGAGGGCCGTACGGATACGCAGTATTTT.

The V call is TRBV5-1, the J call TRBJ2-1; TRBD2 matches 8 bases. Germline CDR1 and CDR2: SGHRS and YFSETQ. Trimming at V came to 4 bases and at J to 6 bases, leaving 12 bases not matched to a gene. The CDR3 is 16 residues long. CDR3 sequence: CASSPPSGSAGNEQFF. The CDR3 DNA reads as TGCGCCAGCAGCCCTCCCAGCGGGAGTGCCGGCAATGAGCAGTTCTTC.

The J gene is TRBJ1-5, the V gene TRBV5-6; 9 positions match TRBD1. CDR3 size: 15 residues. Germline V gives CDR1 SGHDT, CDR2 YYEEEE. V shed 4 bases and J 3 bases; nucleotides not matched to a gene: 5. CDR3 amino acids: CASSTGTGTNQPQHF. The CDR3 region has the DNA TGTGCCAGCAGCACCGGGACAGGGACCAATCAGCCCCAGCATTTT. The full variable domain, its missing parts supplied by reference TRBV5-6 and TRBJ1-5, is DAGVTQSPTHLIKTRGQQVTLRCSPKSGHDTVSWYQQALGQGPQFIFQYYEEEERQRGNFPDRFSGHQFPNYSSELNVNALLLGDSALYLCASSTGTGTNQPQHFGDGTRLSIL.

The genes are TRBV11-2 and TRBJ1-6; no clear D gene. The germline CDR1 and CDR2 sequences are SGHAT and FQNNGV. CDR3 length equals 13 residues. Trimming pared 3 bases from V and 7 bases from J, leaving 7 bases between. CDR3 region: CASSLGANSPLHF. DNA of the CDR3: TGTGCCAGCAGCTTGGGAGCGAATTCACCCCTCCACTTT.

The chain combines TRBV7-2 with TRBJ2-5; 9 nucleotides agree with TRBD1. Losses at the gene ends were 0 bases for V and 5 bases for J; bases not matched to a gene: 7. Germline CDR1 SGHTA, CDR2 FQGNSA. This CDR3 contains 16 residues. The CDR3 here is CASSLAGTGKGETQYF. DNA for the CDR3: TGTGCCAGCAGCTTAGCCGGGACAGGGAAGGGGGAGACCCAGTACTTC.

The chain joins TRBV5-1 to TRBJ2-1; 7 bases match TRBD1. CDR1 SGHRS and CDR2 YFSETQ come from the germline V gene. This CDR3 region has 16 residues. V dropped 3 bases and J dropped 1; count of bases not matched to a gene: 7. The CDR3 spells CASSSGQDGSYNEQFF. CDR3 bases: TGCGCCAGCAGCTCCGGACAGGACGGGTCCTACAATGAGCAGTTCTTC.

This chain connects TRBV21-1 to TRBJ1-4; the table's D gene call, TRBD1, was not cross checked with the DNA. TRBV21-1 is termed a pseudogene. This CDR3 has 15 residues. The CDR3 DNA reads TGTGCCAGCGTAGGCAGGGGGCTTCACTCGAGGGAACTGTTTTTT. Amino acids: CASVGRGLHSRELFF.

J is TRBJ1-4 and V is TRBV4-2; D is unresolved. The CDR3 length is 16 residues. Trimming left V 5 bases short and J 3 bases short, with 16 bases between. Germline lookup yields CDR1 LGHNA and CDR2 YNFKEQ. CDR3 amino acids: CASSFLSGRANEKLFF. As DNA, the CDR3 is TGTGCCAGCAGCTTCTTGTCCGGGCGGGCTAATGAAAAACTGTTTTTT.

V is TRBV30 and J is TRBJ2-7, with TRBD1 matching 8 bases. This CDR3 is 14 amino acids long. Unmatched junction bases numbered 9, after V lost 4 bases and J lost 4 bases. Germline V gives CDR1 GTSNPN, CDR2 SVGIG (reference sequence). The DNA of the CDR3 is TGTGCCTGGACCCGAGGGACAGGTTCTTACGAGCAGTACTTC. This gives the protein CAWTRGTGSYEQYF.

The chain carries TRBV27 and TRBJ2-5, with 10 bases aligning to TRBD2. V dropped 7 bases and J dropped 2; count of bases not matched to a gene: 4. The V gene's germline CDR1 is MNHEY and CDR2 SMNVEV (reference sequence). The CDR3 loop spans 14 amino acids. The CDR3 nucleotides read TGTGCCAGCATGATAGCGGGGGGACAAGAGACCCAGTACTTC. Its translation: CASMIAGGQETQYF.

The chain combines TRBV21-1 with TRBJ2-6; the table's D call, TRBD1, has no DNA check behind it. TRBV21-1 is marked as a pseudogene. CDR3 length equals 17 residues. CDR3 sequence: CASSKEQGACGANVLTF. In DNA form, the CDR3 reads TGTGCCAGCAGCAAAGAACAGGGGGCTTGTGGGGCCAACGTCCTGACTTTC.

The V and J genes are TRBV10-2 and TRBJ1-6; unclear D gene. The CDR3 runs to 15 residues. CDR1 WSHSY and CDR2 SAAADI come from the germline V gene. Trimming shortened V by 3 bases and J by 2 bases, and 8 bases separated the two germline ends. The CDR3: CASSDREPYNSPLHF. CDR3 in DNA: TGCGCCAGCAGTGATAGGGAGCCCTATAATTCACCCCTCCACTTT.

This clone was counted only a few times. V gene TRBV5-1 combines with J gene TRBJ2-7, with 9 bases identical to TRBD2. CDR1 is SGHRS, CDR2 YFSETQ, per germline. V was pared by 0 bases and J by 9 bases, with 10 bases of the junction left unmatched. The CDR3 is made up of 15 amino acids. CDR3 loop: CASSLGGSAGGGQYF. In DNA, the CDR3 is TGCGCCAGCAGCTTGGGCGGATCAGCGGGGGGAGGGCAGTACTTC.

This chain joins TRBV30 and TRBJ1-1, with a possible D match to TRBD1 (5 bases). CDR3 length equals 14 residues. V was clipped by 3 bases and J by 3 bases, with 14 bases between them. Germline CDR1 GTSNPN, CDR2 SVGIG (reference sequence). The CDR3 DNA reads as TGTGCCTGGAGCCTCAGAAGGGGTTACACTGAAGCTTTCTTT. Amino acid sequence: CAWSLRRGYTEAFF.

This clone was detected once. The gene calls are TRBV2 and TRBJ2-2, with no clear D. This CDR3 is 14 amino acids long. Germline V gene data show CDR1 as SNHLY and CDR2 as FYNNEI. The ends were cut back, 1 base at V and 2 bases at J, with 5 bases in the middle. The CDR3 loop reads CASSEGSNTGELFF. CDR3 DNA sequence: TGTGCCAGCAGTGAAGGGAGTAACACCGGGGAGCTGTTTTTT.

The chain couples TRBV5-6 to TRBJ1-1; D gene uncertain. Trimming shortened V by 0 bases and J by 1 base, and 4 bases separated the two germline ends. This CDR3 spans 13 amino acids. Germline CDR1 SGHDT, CDR2 YYEEEE. The CDR3 region is CASSLGPNTEAFF. The CDR3 DNA follows: TGTGCCAGCAGCTTGGGGCCGAACACTGAAGCTTTCTTT. The full variable domain, in which reference TRBV5-6 and TRBJ1-1 provide the parts outside the CDR3, is DAGVTQSPTHLIKTRGQQVTLRCSPKSGHDTVSWYQQALGQGPQFIFQYYEEEERQRGNFPDRFSGHQFPNYSSELNVNALLLGDSALYLCASSLGPNTEAFFGQGTRLTVV.

The rearrangement uses TRBV25-1 and TRBJ1-1; TRBD1 might be the D (6 bases). Germline values: CDR1 MGHDK, CDR2 SYGVNS. This CDR3 is built from 15 residues. Trimming stripped 2 bases from V and 5 bases from J, with 15 bases between. The CDR3: CASSEGGGRWTEAFF. Here the CDR3 DNA reads TGTGCCAGCAGTGAAGGGGGGGGGCGTTGGACTGAAGCTTTCTTT.

This chain uses TRBV10-2 with TRBJ1-2; D not certain. The CDR3 length is 13 residues. Germline loops: CDR1 WSHSY, CDR2 SAAADI. V gave up 8 bases and J gave up 5 bases, with 15 bases separating them. CDR3 protein: CASGSGSGYGYTF. Written as DNA, the CDR3 is TGCGCCAGCGGGTCGGGGTCGGGGTATGGCTACACCTTC.

The chain uses TRBV5-1 and TRBJ2-5; 12 bases match TRBD2. The germline gives CDR1 SGHRS, CDR2 YFSETQ. Trimming at V came to 5 bases and at J to 1 base, leaving 3 bases not matched to a gene. The CDR3 is 15 amino acids. The CDR3 sequence is CASRTSGSAQETQYF. Here the CDR3 DNA reads TGCGCCAGCAGGACTAGCGGGAGCGCCCAAGAGACCCAGTACTTC.

CDR3 nucleotide sequence: TGCGCCAGCACCGGGAGCGGGGGAGATAGATACAATGAGCAGTTCTTC. As protein: CASTGSGGDRYNEQFF. This chain links TRBV10-2 with TRBJ2-1; TRBD2 matches 8 bases. CDR3 length: 16 amino acids. Germline CDR1 is WSHSY and CDR2 is SAAADI. With 7 bases clipped from V and 4 bases from J, the junction kept 12 bases outside the gene matches.